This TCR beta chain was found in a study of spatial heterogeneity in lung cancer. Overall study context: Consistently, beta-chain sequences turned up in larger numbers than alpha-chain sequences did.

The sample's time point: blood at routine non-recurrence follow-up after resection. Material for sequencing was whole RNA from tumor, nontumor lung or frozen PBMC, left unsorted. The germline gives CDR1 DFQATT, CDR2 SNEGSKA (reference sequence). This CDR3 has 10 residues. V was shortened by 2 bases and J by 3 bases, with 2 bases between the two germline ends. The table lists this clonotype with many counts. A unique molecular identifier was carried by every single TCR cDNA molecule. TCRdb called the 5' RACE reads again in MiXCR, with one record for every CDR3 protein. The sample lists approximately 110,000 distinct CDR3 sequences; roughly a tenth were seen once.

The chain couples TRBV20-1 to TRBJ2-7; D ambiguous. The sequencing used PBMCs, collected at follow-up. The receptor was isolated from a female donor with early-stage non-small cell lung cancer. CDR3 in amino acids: CSARYYEQYF. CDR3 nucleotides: TGCAGTGCTAGATACTACGAGCAGTACTTC.